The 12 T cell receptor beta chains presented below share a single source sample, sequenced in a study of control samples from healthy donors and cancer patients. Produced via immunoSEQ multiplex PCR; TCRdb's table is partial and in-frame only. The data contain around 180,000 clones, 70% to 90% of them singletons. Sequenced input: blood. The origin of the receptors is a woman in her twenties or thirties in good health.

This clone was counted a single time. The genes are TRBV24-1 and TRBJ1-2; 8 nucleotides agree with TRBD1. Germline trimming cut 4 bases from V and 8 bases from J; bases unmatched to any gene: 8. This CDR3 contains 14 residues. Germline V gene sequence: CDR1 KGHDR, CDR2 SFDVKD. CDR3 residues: CATSDPRTGSGYTF. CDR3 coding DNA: TGTGCCACCAGTGACCCTAGGACAGGGTCCGGCTACACCTTC.

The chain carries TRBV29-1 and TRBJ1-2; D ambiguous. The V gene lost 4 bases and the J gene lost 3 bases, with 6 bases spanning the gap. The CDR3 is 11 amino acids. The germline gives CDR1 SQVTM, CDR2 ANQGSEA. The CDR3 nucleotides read TGCAGCGTTGGCCAGGACTATGGCTACACCTTC. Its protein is CSVGQDYGYTF.

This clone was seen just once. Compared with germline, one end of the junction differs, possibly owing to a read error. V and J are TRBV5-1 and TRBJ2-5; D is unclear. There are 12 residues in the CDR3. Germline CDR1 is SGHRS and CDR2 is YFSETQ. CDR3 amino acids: CAGSMTGETQYF. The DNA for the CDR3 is TGCGCCGGCAGCATGACGGGAGAGACCCAGTACTTC.

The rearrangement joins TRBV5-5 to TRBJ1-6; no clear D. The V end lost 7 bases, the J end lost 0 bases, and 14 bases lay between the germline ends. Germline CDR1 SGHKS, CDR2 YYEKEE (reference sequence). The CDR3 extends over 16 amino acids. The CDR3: CASSETASSYNSPLHF. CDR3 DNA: TGTGCCAGCTCCGAGACCGCGAGCTCCTATAATTCACCCCTCCACTTT.

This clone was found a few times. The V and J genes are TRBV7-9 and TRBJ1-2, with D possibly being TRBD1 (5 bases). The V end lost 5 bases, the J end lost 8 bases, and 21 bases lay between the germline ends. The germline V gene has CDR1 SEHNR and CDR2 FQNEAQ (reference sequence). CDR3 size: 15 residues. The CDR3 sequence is CASSPPVGDRGGYTF. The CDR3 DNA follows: TGTGCCAGCAGCCCCCCCGTGGGGGATCGAGGAGGCTACACCTTC.

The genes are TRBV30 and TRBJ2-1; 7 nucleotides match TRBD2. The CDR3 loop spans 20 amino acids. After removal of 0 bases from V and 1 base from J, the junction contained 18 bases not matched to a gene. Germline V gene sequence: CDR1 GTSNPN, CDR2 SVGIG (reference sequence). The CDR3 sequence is CAWSVRPHLLTSRSYNEQFF. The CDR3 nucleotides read TGTGCCTGGAGTGTACGTCCCCACCTCCTGACTAGCCGATCCTACAATGAGCAGTTCTTC.

The CDR3 DNA reads TGCGCCAGCAGCCGGCCGCAGGAAAAACTGTTTTTT. It translates to CASSRPQEKLFF. The V and J genes are TRBV4-1 and TRBJ1-4; D unclear. Germline V gives CDR1 MGHRA, CDR2 YSYEKL. Trimming removed 4 bases at V and 8 bases at J, with 8 bases between. This CDR3 has 12 residues.

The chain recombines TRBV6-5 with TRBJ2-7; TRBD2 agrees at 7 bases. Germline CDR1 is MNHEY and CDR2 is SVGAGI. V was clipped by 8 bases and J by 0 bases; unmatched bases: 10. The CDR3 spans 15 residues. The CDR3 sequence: CASGRQLAPSYEQYF. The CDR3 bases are TGTGCCAGCGGGCGCCAACTAGCGCCCTCCTACGAGCAGTACTTC.

In nucleotides, the CDR3 is TGTGCCAGCGGTTTTCTGGGTTACGAGCAGTACGTC. This sequence encodes CASGFLGYEQYV. The rearrangement uses TRBV2 and TRBJ2-7; D unresolved. With 8 bases removed from V and 4 bases from J, the gap between germline ends came to 12 bases. CDR3 length equals 12 residues. CDR1 and CDR2 (germline): SNHLY, FYNNEI.

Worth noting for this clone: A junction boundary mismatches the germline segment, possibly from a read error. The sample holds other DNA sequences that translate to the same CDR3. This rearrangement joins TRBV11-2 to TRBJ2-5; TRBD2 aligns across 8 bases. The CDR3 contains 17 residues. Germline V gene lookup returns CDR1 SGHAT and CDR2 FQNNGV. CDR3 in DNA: TGTGCCAGCAGCCATGGGGGTGCGGGGGGCTACCAGGAGACCCAGTACTTC. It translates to CASSHGGAGGYQETQYF.

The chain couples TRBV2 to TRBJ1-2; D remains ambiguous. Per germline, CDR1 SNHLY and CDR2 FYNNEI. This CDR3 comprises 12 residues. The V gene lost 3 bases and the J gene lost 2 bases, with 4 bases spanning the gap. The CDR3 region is CASSEGNYGYTF. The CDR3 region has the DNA TGTGCCAGCAGTGAGGGGAACTATGGCTACACCTTC.

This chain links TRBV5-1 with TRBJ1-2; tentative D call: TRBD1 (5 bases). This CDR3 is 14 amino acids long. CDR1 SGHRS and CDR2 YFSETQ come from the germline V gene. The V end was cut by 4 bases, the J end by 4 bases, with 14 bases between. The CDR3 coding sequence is TGCGCCAGCAGCCCCCTGGGGGGGGGCTATGGCTACACCTTC. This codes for CASSPLGGGYGYTF.